One sample yielded the 28 T cell receptor beta chains listed below, sequenced in a study of cytomegalovirus exposure and HLA in healthy donors. PCR used 60 Vbeta primers and 13 Jbeta primers. Here immunoSEQ multiplex PCR was the method, and the copy in TCRdb shows in-frame clones only, minus some. The table has 150,000 to 200,000 clones, approximately 82% seen once. Sequencing input: PBMCs. Source of these receptors: a man aged 50 or older in good health and CMV-seropositive.

The chain uses TRBV4-2 and TRBJ2-1, with a weak D call TRBD1 (5 bases). This CDR3 comprises 15 residues. Germline V gene lookup returns CDR1 LGHNA and CDR2 YNFKEQ. Deletions cut 3 bases from V and 3 bases from J, with 12 bases between. CDR3 bases: TGTGCCAGCAGCCAGGTAAAAGGGGACTACAATGAGCAGTTCTTC. It is translated as CASSQVKGDYNEQFF.

There are a few counts of this clone. CDR3 DNA: TGTGCCAGCAGCCAGGGGACAGAAGCTTTCTTT. This translates into CASSQGTEAFF. J is TRBJ1-1 and V is TRBV13; a weak D match, TRBD1 (6 bases). The V gene's germline CDR1 is PRHDT and CDR2 FYEKMQ (reference sequence). Trimming cost V 5 bases and J 8 bases, with 9 bases left between them. The CDR3 consists of 11 residues.

This clone has just a few counts. The rearrangement uses TRBV2 and TRBJ2-3; TRBD2 aligns across 12 bases. Germline CDR1 reads SNHLY; CDR2 reads FYNNEI. The CDR3 is 15 amino acids. V was pared by 10 bases and J by 5 bases, with 10 bases of the junction left unmatched. The CDR3 protein is CATVTSGGWEDTQYF. The CDR3 DNA is TGTGCCACCGTGACTAGCGGGGGTTGGGAAGATACGCAGTATTTT.

This clone was seen a handful of times. The chain combines TRBV10-2 with TRBJ2-4; 8 bases map to TRBD2. V shed 0 bases, J shed 3 bases, and the junction held 4 bases outside the gene matches. In germline, CDR1 is WSHSY, CDR2 SAAADI. This CDR3 has 16 amino acids. DNA for the CDR3: TGCGCCAGCAGTGAGTCGGTAGCGGGAAGCAAAAACATTCAGTACTTC. Protein product: CASSESVAGSKNIQYF.

Note on this clone: A read error may produce the germline difference seen at one junction end. The V gene is TRBV7-9, the J gene TRBJ2-1; a weak D match, TRBD1 (6 bases). Germline V gene data show CDR1 as SEHNR and CDR2 as FQNEAQ (reference sequence). The CDR3 contains 12 residues. CDR3 residues: CSSSLARGGQFF. The CDR3 coding sequence is TGTTCCAGCAGCTTAGCCCGAGGGGGACAGTTCTTC.

The rearrangement links TRBV19 to TRBJ1-2, with D unclear. Germline values: CDR1 LNHDA, CDR2 SQIVND (reference sequence). The CDR3 totals 15 residues. V gave up 6 bases and J gave up 8 bases, with 22 bases separating them. DNA for the CDR3: TGTGCCAGTAGCCAATCTCGGACCGGGGTCGGCGGCTACACCTTC. Its translation is CASSQSRTGVGGYTF.

The chain recombines TRBV21-1 with TRBJ2-5; the D call of TRBD2 is as the table states it, not checked on the DNA. TRBV21-1 is a pseudogene locus. The CDR3 is made up of 18 amino acids. DNA for the CDR3: TGTGCCAGCAGCATCCCCGGCAGCGGGAGGGTCCCCAGAGAGACCCAGTACTTC. Translated, it gives CASSIPGSGRVPRETQYF.

The rearrangement joins TRBV7-2 to TRBJ1-2; 7 nucleotides match TRBD1. This CDR3 has 13 amino acids. Trimming at V came to 5 bases and at J to 11 bases, leaving 11 bases not matched to a gene. The V gene's germline CDR1 is SGHTA and CDR2 FQGNSA. Here the CDR3 reads CASSPGGRRGYTF. The CDR3 DNA is TGTGCCAGCAGCCCAGGGGGGAGGCGGGGATACACCTTC.

The chain recombines TRBV4-2 with TRBJ2-5; D is perhaps TRBD1 (5 bases). The CDR3 has 14 amino acids. Trimming took off 0 bases at V and 5 bases at J, with 10 bases between the two ends. From germline, CDR1 is LGHNA and CDR2 YNFKEQ. CDR3 sequence: CASSQDGADETQYF. CDR3 bases: TGTGCCAGCAGCCAAGATGGGGCAGATGAGACCCAGTACTTC.

This clone showed up just once. The V call is TRBV30, the J call TRBJ2-2; 7 bases match TRBD2. The germline CDR1 and CDR2 sequences are GTSNPN and SVGIG (reference sequence). CDR3 size: 14 residues. The trim removed 0 bases at V and 7 bases at J, leaving 5 bases unmatched. The CDR3 loop reads CAWSVQLAFGELFF. CDR3 in DNA: TGTGCCTGGAGTGTACAACTAGCGTTCGGGGAGCTGTTTTTT.

The chain links TRBV11-3 to TRBJ1-6; no reliable D call. Germline CDR1 reads SGHNT; CDR2 reads YENEEA. The CDR3 loop spans 15 amino acids. Trimming pared 0 bases from V and 4 bases from J, leaving 7 bases between. CDR3 bases: TGTGCCAGCAGCTTAGATCCAGGTTATAATTCACCCCTCCACTTT. Protein product: CASSLDPGYNSPLHF.

This chain joins TRBV6-5 and TRBJ1-1, with D maybe TRBD1 (5 bases). The CDR3 length is 14 residues. The V gene's germline CDR1 is MNHEY and CDR2 SVGAGI. Trimming removed 7 bases from V and 11 bases from J, with 23 bases in between. The CDR3 is CASILRGPGGVAFF. In DNA form, the CDR3 reads TGTGCCAGCATCCTCCGAGGGCCGGGGGGGGTGGCTTTCTTT.

A single count supports this clone. This sequence joins TRBV6-5 and TRBJ2-5; 7 bases match TRBD2. V was clipped by 6 bases and J by 3 bases; unmatched bases: 10. The CDR3 contains 15 residues. Germline loops: CDR1 MNHEY, CDR2 SVGAGI. The DNA for the CDR3 is TGTGCCAGCAGACGAAGGCGGGGGACGGAAGAGACCCAGTACTTC. Protein sequence: CASRRRRGTEETQYF.

V is TRBV9 and J is TRBJ2-5; TRBD1 agrees at 8 bases. The germline V gene has CDR1 SGDLS and CDR2 YYNGEE. The CDR3 extends over 15 amino acids. V gave up 3 bases and J gave up 1 base; unmatched junction bases: 5. CDR3 sequence (DNA): TGTGCCAGCAGCGGAGGGACAGGCAGCCAAGAGACCCAGTACTTC. Its translation: CASSGGTGSQETQYF. Filled out from reference TRBV9 and TRBJ2-5, the complete variable domain reads DSGVTQTPKHLITATGQRVTLRCSPRSGDLSVYWYQQSLDQGLQFLIQYYNGEERAKGNILERFSAQQFPDLHSELNLSSLELGDSALYFCASSGGTGSQETQYFGPGTRLLVL.

The V call is TRBV7-2, the J call TRBJ2-7; TRBD1 matches at 10 bases. Trimming cost V 4 bases and J 7 bases; bases outside gene matches: 10. In germline, CDR1 is SGHTA, CDR2 FQGNSA. This CDR3 is 15 amino acids long. The CDR3 loop reads CASSSTGTGAWEQYF. CDR3 sequence (DNA): TGTGCCAGCAGCTCCACCGGGACAGGGGCGTGGGAGCAGTACTTC.

This clone was detected once. The chain links TRBV5-1 to TRBJ1-1; D unclear. Germline V gene lookup returns CDR1 SGHRS and CDR2 YFSETQ. The V and J ends lost 5 bases and 4 bases respectively, with 12 bases between them. CDR3 length: 13 residues. This chain's CDR3 is CASRLDRTTEAFF. The DNA of the CDR3 is TGCGCCAGCAGACTAGACCGGACCACTGAAGCTTTCTTT. The full variable domain, completed using reference TRBV5-1 and TRBJ1-1, is KAGVTQTPRYLIKTRGQQVTLSCSPISGHRSVSWYQQTPGQGLQFLFEYFSETQRNKGNFPGRFSGRQFSNSRSEMNVSTLELGDSALYLCASRLDRTTEAFFGQGTRLTVV.

This chain uses TRBV11-2 with TRBJ1-5, with TRBD1 matching 8 bases. Germline loops: CDR1 SGHAT, CDR2 FQNNGV. The CDR3 covers 15 residues. The trim removed 5 bases at V and 2 bases at J, leaving 5 bases unmatched. The CDR3 nucleotides read TGTGCCAGCAGCCAGACGACAGGGGGCAATCAGCCCCAGCATTTT. It specifies CASSQTTGGNQPQHF.

With respect to this clone: This sample also contains other DNA sequences that code for the same CDR3. J is TRBJ2-3 and V is TRBV9; 7 nucleotides line up with TRBD1. Germline-derived CDR1 and CDR2 are SGDLS and YYNGEE. The CDR3 length is 16 residues. V lost 0 bases, J lost 2 bases, and 6 bases stayed unmatched. The CDR3 sequence is CASSVGRGPSTDTQYF. CDR3 nucleotide sequence: TGTGCCAGCAGCGTAGGAAGGGGGCCGTCCACAGATACGCAGTATTTT.

V is TRBV7-2 and J is TRBJ2-2; TRBD2 agrees at 8 bases. This CDR3 is 16 amino acids long. Germline CDR1 and CDR2: SGHTA and FQGNSA. Trimming at V came to 6 bases and at J to 3 bases, leaving 9 bases not matched to a gene. In nucleotides, the CDR3 is TGTGCCAGCAGTCCTCGGCGGGGGGCCCACACCGGGGAGCTGTTTTTT. It encodes CASSPRRGAHTGELFF.

The sample holds one count of this clone. The rearrangement uses TRBV10-3 and TRBJ1-2; no reliable D call. V gave up 2 bases and J gave up 2 bases, with 6 bases separating them. CDR3 length: 13 residues. CDR1 and CDR2 (germline): ENHRY, SYGVKD. CDR3 nucleotide sequence: TGTGCCATCAGTGAGGACTCCAACTATGGCTACACCTTC. Its protein is CAISEDSNYGYTF.

The chain joins TRBV5-1 to TRBJ1-2; 7 bases align to TRBD1. The germline CDR1 and CDR2 sequences are SGHRS and YFSETQ. The CDR3 spans 14 residues. V shed 3 bases and J 4 bases; nucleotides not matched to a gene: 6. The CDR3 sequence: CASSSDRPIYGYTF. CDR3 bases: TGCGCCAGCAGCTCGGACAGGCCTATCTATGGCTACACCTTC.

This clone was seen a single time. The chain has TRBV7-6 and TRBJ1-1; D gene ambiguous. CDR1 SGHVS and CDR2 FNYEAQ come from the germline V gene. Trimming left V 5 bases short and J 2 bases short, with 15 bases between. This CDR3 spans 15 amino acids. The CDR3 loop is CASSAPEEPNTEAFF. The CDR3 nucleotides read TGTGCCAGCAGCGCTCCGGAGGAACCAAACACTGAAGCTTTCTTT.

This chain links TRBV10-2 with TRBJ2-1, with TRBD1 matching over 12 bases. Germline CDR1 is WSHSY and CDR2 is SAAADI. The CDR3 runs to 15 residues. Unmatched junction bases numbered 7, after V lost 6 bases and J lost 7 bases. The CDR3 DNA reads TGCGCCAGCAGGTACCGGGACAGGGGGCCGAATGAGCAGTTCTTC. The encoded protein is CASRYRDRGPNEQFF.

The chain has TRBV5-1 and TRBJ2-2; no definite D call. The CDR3 loop spans 15 amino acids. Germline CDR1 and CDR2: SGHRS and YFSETQ. V was trimmed by 1 base and J by 8 bases, leaving 15 bases between them. The CDR3 DNA follows: TGCGCCAGCAGCTTGTCATCTGTAATTCGGGGGGAGCTGTTTTTT. As protein: CASSLSSVIRGELFF.

V usage is TRBV4-1 and J usage is TRBJ2-7, with D possibly TRBD1 on 6 matching bases. CDR3 length: 16 residues. Germline V lookup: CDR1 MGHRA, CDR2 YSYEKL. V dropped 0 bases and J dropped 0 bases, with 12 bases sitting between them. The CDR3 sequence is CASSQETQGPSYEQYF. In DNA, the CDR3 is TGCGCCAGCAGCCAAGAGACCCAGGGGCCCTCCTACGAGCAGTACTTC.

The rearrangement joins TRBV5-5 to TRBJ1-2; D is unclear. The CDR3 loop spans 12 amino acids. Germline-derived CDR1 and CDR2 are SGHKS and YYEKEE (reference sequence). V was clipped by 1 base and J by 6 bases, with 7 bases between them. The CDR3 nucleotides are TGTGCCAGCAGCTTGACCGTAGATGGCTACACCTTC. This sequence encodes CASSLTVDGYTF.

As for this clone: This specimen includes other DNA sequences encoding the same CDR3. V gene TRBV2 combines with J gene TRBJ1-5, with a weak D call TRBD1 (5 bases). Trimming cost V 1 base and J 4 bases, with 14 bases left between them. This CDR3 comprises 16 residues. Germline CDR1 reads SNHLY; CDR2 reads FYNNEI. Written as DNA, the CDR3 is TGTGCCAGCAGTGAAGGGGGCCGCAGAGCGAATCAGCCCCAGCATTTT. Its protein is CASSEGGRRANQPQHF. Filled out from reference TRBV2 and TRBJ1-5, the complete variable domain reads EPEVTQTPSHQVTQMGQEVILRCVPISNHLYFYWYRQILGQKVEFLVSFYNNEISEKSEIFDDQFSVERPDGSNFTLKIRSTKLEDSAMYFCASSEGGRRANQPQHFGDGTRLSIL.

The chain employs TRBV7-8 and TRBJ2-5; D is unclear. V was clipped by 6 bases and J by 2 bases, with 10 bases between them. CDR3 length: 13 residues. Germline CDR1 SGHVS, CDR2 FQNEAQ. In nucleotides, the CDR3 is TGTGCCAGCAGATCTTACGGTCAAGAGACCCAGTACTTC. This codes for CASRSYGQETQYF.